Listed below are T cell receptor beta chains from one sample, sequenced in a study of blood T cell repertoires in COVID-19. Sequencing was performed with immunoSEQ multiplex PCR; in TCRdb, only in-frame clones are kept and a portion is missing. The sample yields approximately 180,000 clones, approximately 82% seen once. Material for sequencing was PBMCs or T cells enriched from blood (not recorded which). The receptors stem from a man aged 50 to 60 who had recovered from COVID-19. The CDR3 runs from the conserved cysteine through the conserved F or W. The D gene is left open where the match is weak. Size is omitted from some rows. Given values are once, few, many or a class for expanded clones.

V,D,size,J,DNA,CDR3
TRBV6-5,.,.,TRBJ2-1,TGTGCCAGCAGGCTGGAGAGCTCCTACAATGAGCAGTTCTTC,CASRLESSYNEQFF
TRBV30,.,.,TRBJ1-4,TGTGCCTGGACGCGGGGAGCCGATGAAAAACTGTTTTTT,CAWTRGADEKLFF
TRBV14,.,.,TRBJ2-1,TGTGCCAGCAGGGCAGGGGTGTCGAGCTCCTACAATGAGCAGTTCTTC,CASRAGVSSSYNEQFF
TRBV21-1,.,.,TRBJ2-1,TGTGCCAGCAGCAGGGGACAGGGGGCCTACAATGAGCAGTTCTTC,CASSRGQGAYNEQFF
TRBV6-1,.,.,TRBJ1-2,TGTGCCAGCAGTGAACCCCTCCGTCTTGGCTACACCTTC,CASSEPLRLGYTF
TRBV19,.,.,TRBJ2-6,TGTGCCAGTAGTGCCCCGAGCTCTGGGGCCAACGTCCTGACTTTC,CASSAPSSGANVLTF
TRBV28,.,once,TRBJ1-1,TGTGCCAGCAGTTTAGGTGAGGGAAGGGTGAACACTGAAGCTTTCTTT,CASSLGEGRVNTEAFF
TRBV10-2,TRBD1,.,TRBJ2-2,TGCGCCAGCACGCGATCCCAGGGGGTCACCGGGGAGCTGTTTTTT,CASTRSQGVTGELFF
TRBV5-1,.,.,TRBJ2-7,TGCGCCAGCAGCTCCCGGGGGAACTACGAGCAGTACTTC,CASSSRGNYEQYF
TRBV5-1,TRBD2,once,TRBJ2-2,TGCGCCAGCAGTCAGCGGGGGGCCGACACCGGGGAGCTGTTTTTT,CASSQRGADTGELFF
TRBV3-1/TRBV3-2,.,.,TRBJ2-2,TGTGCCAGCGTACAGGGGAACACCGGGGAGCTGTTTTTT,CASVQGNTGELFF
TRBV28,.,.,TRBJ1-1,TGTGCCAGCAGTCACAGGGAAGCTTTCTTT,CASSHREAFF
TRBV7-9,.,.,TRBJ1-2,TGTGCCAGCAGCACCTCCCGGACAGCAAACTATGGCTACACCTTC,CASSTSRTANYGYTF
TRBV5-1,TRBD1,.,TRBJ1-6,TGCGCCAGCAGCTTGGTACCAGGGGGCGGTAATTCACCCCTCCACTTT,CASSLVPGGGNSPLHF
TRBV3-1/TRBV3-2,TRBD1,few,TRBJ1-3,TGTGCCAGCAGCCAAGCGGGGACAGGGGCCGGAAACACCATATATTTT,CASSQAGTGAGNTIYF
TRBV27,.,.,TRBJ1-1,TGTGCCAGCAGTTTTTACGTCGGCACTGAAGCTTTCTTT,CASSFYVGTEAFF
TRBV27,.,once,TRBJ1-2,TGTGCCAGCAGTTTAAGGGGAGGGGCGGTGTCCTTTACCTATGGCTACACCTTC,CASSLRGGAVSFTYGYTF
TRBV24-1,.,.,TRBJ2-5,TGTGCCACCAGTGATGAAGACAGTGACGAGACCCAGTACTTC,CATSDEDSDETQYF
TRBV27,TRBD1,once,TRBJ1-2,TGTGCCAGCAGTTTATCAAGGGGACAGGATGGCTACACCTTC,CASSLSRGQDGYTF
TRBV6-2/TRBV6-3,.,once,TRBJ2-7,TGTGCCAGCAGTTACTCACTCCCCCCCGAGCAGTACTTC,CASSYSLPPEQYF
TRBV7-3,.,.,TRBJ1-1,TGTGCCAGCAGCTTGGAGTTGAACACTGAAGCTTTCTTT,CASSLELNTEAFF
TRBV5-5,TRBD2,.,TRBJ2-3,TGTGCCAGCAGCTTGGGTCCCCTCGGGACTAGCGGGGGCACAGATACGCAGTATTTT,CASSLGPLGTSGGTDTQYF
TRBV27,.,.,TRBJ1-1,TGTGCCAGCAGTTTGGGCAGGGGAACTGAAGCTTTCTTT,CASSLGRGTEAFF
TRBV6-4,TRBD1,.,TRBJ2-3,TGTGCCAGCAGTGAACAGGGGGCCGCAGATACGCAGTATTTT,CASSEQGAADTQYF
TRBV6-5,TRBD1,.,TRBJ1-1,TGTGCCAGCAGTTACTCCGGACAGGGGGAAGTTGAAGCTTTCTTT,CASSYSGQGEVEAFF
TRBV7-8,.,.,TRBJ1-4,TGTGCCAGCAGCTTAGTATGGGGCTATGAAAAACTGTTTTTT,CASSLVWGYEKLFF
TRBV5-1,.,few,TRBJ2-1,TGCGCCAGCAGCTTGGCCACGAGCTCCTACAATGAGCAGTTCTTC,CASSLATSSYNEQFF
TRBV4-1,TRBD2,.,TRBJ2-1,TGCGCCAGCAGCCAGATCCCCGGGAGGGGCCCTAGGGAGCAGTTCTTC,CASSQIPGRGPREQFF
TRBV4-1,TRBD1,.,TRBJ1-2,TGCGCCAGCAGCCAGACGATGGACAGGGGCGGGGATGGCTACACCTTC,CASSQTMDRGGDGYTF
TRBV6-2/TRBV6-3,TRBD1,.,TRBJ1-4,TGTGCCAGCAGTTCCGGGGACAGGGGGCTTGAAAAACTGTTTTTT,CASSSGDRGLEKLFF
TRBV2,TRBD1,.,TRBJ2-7,TGTGCCAGCAAGGACAGGCCCTACGAGCAGTACTTC,CASKDRPYEQYF
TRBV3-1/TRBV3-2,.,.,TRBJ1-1,TGTGCCAGCAGCGAACCGGACACTGAAGCTTTCTTT,CASSEPDTEAFF
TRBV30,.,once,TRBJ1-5,TGTGCCTGGAGAACAGGGTTCAGTCAGCCCCAGCATTTT,CAWRTGFSQPQHF
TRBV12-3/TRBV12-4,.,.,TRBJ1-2,TGTGCCAGTATGGGCCTCTATGGCTACACCTTC,CASMGLYGYTF
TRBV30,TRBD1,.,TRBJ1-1,TGTGCCTGGTTCCCCACCAGGGGGCAGGGGAACACTGAAGCTTTCTTT,CAWFPTRGQGNTEAFF
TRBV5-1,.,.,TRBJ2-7,TGCGCCAGCAGGAACGACAGGGACTTCGACGAGCAGTACTTC,CASRNDRDFDEQYF
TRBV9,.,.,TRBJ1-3,TGTGCCAGCAGCGTAGCCAGGGATGGAAACACCATATATTTT,CASSVARDGNTIYF
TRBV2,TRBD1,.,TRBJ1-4,TGTGCCAGCAGTGTGCCGGCCGGGACAGGGTCTAATGAAAAACTGTTTTTT,CASSVPAGTGSNEKLFF
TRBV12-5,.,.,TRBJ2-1,TGTGCTAGTGGTTTGGGGGACACCTCCTACAATGAGCAGTTCTTC,CASGLGDTSYNEQFF
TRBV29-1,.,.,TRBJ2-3,TGCAGCGGATACGGACAAAAAAGCACAGATACGCAGTATTTT,CSGYGQKSTDTQYF
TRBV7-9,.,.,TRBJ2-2,TGTGCCAGCAGCAAAAAGGGGCAGACGAACACCGGGGAGCTGTTTTTT,CASSKKGQTNTGELFF
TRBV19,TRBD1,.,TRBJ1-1,TGTGCCAGTAGCCGGACAGGGGACACTGAAGCTTTCTTT,CASSRTGDTEAFF
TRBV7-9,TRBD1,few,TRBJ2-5,TGTGCCAGCAGCTCCACGACAGGGGGTGGAGAGACCCAGTACTTC,CASSSTTGGGETQYF
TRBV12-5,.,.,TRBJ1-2,TGTGCTAGTGGTCCCTCGAACACACATGGCTACACCTTC,CASGPSNTHGYTF
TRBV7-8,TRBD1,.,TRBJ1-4,TGTGCTTCGCGCGGGACAGGGGTTATCAATGAAAAACTGTTTTTT,CASRGTGVINEKLFF
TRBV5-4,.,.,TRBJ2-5,TGTGCCAGCAGTCTCAGGGGTAGTGGGGGGACCCAGTACTTC,CASSLRGSGGTQYF
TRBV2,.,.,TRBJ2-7,TGTGCCAGCAGTGAAGGGGCAGAGCAGTACTTC,CASSEGAEQYF
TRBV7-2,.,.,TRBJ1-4,TGTGCCAGCAGCTACCAGGGTGCAACTAATGAAAAACTGTTTTTT,CASSYQGATNEKLFF
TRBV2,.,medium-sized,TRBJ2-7,TGTGCCAGCGCGTCTGCAAGCTCCTACGAGCAGTACTTC,CASASASSYEQYF
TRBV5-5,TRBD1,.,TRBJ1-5,TGTGCCAGCAGCTTGGTCACAGGGGATCAGCCCCAGCATTTT,CASSLVTGDQPQHF
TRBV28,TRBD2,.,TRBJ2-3,TGTGCCAGCAGGGGCACGGGACAGCGGGGGGTCCCTAGCACAGATACGCAGTATTTT,CASRGTGQRGVPSTDTQYF
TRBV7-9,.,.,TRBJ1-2,TGTGCCAGCAGCTTAGAAGGCCGCAGGGGTGGCTATGGCTACACCTTC,CASSLEGRRGGYGYTF
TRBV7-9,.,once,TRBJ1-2,TGTGCCAGCAGCTTGGTCGACCGCAACAGGGGCTACACCTTC,CASSLVDRNRGYTF